This TCR beta chain was observed in a study of CD8 T cells in ankylosing spondylitis. One entry per CDR3 protein, called by TCRdb with MiXCR from the 5' RACE reads. The sample has under 450,000 distinct CDR3 sequences, 20% seen once. Per the germline V gene, CDR1 is MGHRA and CDR2 is YSYEKL. CDR3 length equals 16 residues. V gave up 4 bases and J gave up 2 bases; unmatched junction bases: 9. The V gene is TRBV4-1, the J gene TRBJ2-7, with 9 positions matching TRBD1. The material sequenced was blood, either unsorted or a sorted T cell fraction (not recorded which). The TCR comes from a male donor with ankylosing spondylitis or in good health (not recorded which). For the CDR3, the DNA is TGCGCCAGCAGCCTAATGACAGGGGGAAATACCTACGAGCAGTACTTC. As protein: CASSLMTGGNTYEQYF.